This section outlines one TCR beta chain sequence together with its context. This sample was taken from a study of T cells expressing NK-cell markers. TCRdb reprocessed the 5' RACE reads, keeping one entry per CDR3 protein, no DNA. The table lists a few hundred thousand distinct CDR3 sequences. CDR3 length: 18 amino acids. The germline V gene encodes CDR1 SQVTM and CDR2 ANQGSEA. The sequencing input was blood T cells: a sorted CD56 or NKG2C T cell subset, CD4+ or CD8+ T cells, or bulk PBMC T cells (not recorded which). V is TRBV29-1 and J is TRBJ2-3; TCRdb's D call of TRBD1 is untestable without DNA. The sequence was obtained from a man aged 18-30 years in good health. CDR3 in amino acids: CSVERQIRQRHHTDTQYF.